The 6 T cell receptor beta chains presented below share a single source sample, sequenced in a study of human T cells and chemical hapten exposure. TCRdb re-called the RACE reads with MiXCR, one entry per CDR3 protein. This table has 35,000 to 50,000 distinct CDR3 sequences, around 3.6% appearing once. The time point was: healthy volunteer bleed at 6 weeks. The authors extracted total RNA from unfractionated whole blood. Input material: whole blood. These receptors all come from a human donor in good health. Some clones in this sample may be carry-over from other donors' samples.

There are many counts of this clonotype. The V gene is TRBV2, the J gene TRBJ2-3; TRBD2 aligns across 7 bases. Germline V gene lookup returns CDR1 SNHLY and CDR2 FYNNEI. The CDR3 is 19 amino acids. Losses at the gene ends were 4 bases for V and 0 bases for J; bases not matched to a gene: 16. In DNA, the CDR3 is TGTGCCAGCAGTGCCACCACGGGAGGCCTAAGAATTAGCACAGATACGCAGTATTTT. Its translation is CASSATTGGLRISTDTQYF.

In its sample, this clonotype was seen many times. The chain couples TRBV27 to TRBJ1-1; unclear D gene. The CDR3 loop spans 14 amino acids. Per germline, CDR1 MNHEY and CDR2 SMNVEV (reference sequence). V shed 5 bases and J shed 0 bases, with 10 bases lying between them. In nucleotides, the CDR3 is TGTGCCAGCAGTCCCTGGCGAATGAACACTGAAGCTTTCTTT. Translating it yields CASSPWRMNTEAFF.

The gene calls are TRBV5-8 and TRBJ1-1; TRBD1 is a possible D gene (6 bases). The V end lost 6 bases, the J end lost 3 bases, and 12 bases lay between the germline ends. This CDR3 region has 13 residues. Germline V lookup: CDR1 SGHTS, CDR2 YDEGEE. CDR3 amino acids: CASTKGGYTEAFF. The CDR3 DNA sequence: TGTGCCAGCACCAAAGGGGGATACACTGAAGCTTTCTTT.

The CDR3 reads CASSYSGTANEKLFF. In DNA form, the CDR3 reads TGTGCCAGCAGTTATAGTGGGACAGCTAATGAAAAACTGTTTTTT. The gene calls are TRBV6-5 and TRBJ1-4, with TRBD1 identical over 7 bases. The J segment lost 3 bases and the V segment lost 3 bases, leaving 4 bases of the junction unmatched. Looked up from germline, CDR1 is MNHEY and CDR2 is SVGAGI. The CDR3 contains 15 residues.

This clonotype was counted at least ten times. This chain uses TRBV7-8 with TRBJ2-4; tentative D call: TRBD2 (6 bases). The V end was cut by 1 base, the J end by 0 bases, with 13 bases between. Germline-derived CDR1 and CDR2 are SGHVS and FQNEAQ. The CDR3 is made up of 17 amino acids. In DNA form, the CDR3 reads TGTGCCAGCAGCTTAGATAGCGGAGCCCTAGCCAAAAACATTCAGTACTTC. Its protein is CASSLDSGALAKNIQYF.

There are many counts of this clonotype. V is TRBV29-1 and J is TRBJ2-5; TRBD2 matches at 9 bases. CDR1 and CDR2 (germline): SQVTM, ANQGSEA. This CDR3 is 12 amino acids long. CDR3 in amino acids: CSAGGNQETQYF. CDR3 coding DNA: TGCAGTGCGGGGGGGAACCAAGAGACCCAGTACTTC.